These 19 T cell receptor delta chains share one sample of origin, sequenced in a study of γδ T cells in repeated Plasmodium falciparum infection. Gammadelta T cells were flow-sorted from PBMC into Vgamma9/Vdelta2+ and Vdelta2-negative populations for bulk analysis. TCRdb repeated clone calling on the multiplex PCR reads with CATT. This repertoire shows over 90,000 delta-chain clones, approximately 1% found once; its top ten account for 9.5% to 10%. The specimen sequenced was gamma-delta T cells from blood. The receptor set was obtained from a pool of human donors (malaria-infected and uninfected, not separated).

A few counts support this clone. With only one base between it and a far larger clone, this is likely a read error. This sample includes further DNA sequences coding for the same CDR3. The chain recombines TRDV1 with TRDJ1; D not resolved. Because TCRdb records no J gene, it was assigned here through a match of the DNA to germline. Germline V CDR1 and CDR2: TSWWSYY, QGS. The V end was cut by 0 bases, the J end by 2 bases, with 25 bases between. CDR3 size: 20 residues. The CDR3: CALGELGPPAGRSFTDKLIF. DNA for the CDR3: TGTGCTCTTGGGGAACTTGGGCCCCCCGCGGGCCGCTCCTTTACCGATAAACTCATCTTT.

For this clone: A read error is the likely source, as a far larger clone sits one nucleotide away. The chain joins TRDV1 to TRDJ1; 8 bases are a match to TRDD3. TCRdb is silent on the J gene; assignment here came from matching the DNA to germline. The germline gives CDR1 TSWWSYY, CDR2 QGS. The CDR3 has 17 residues. Trimming took 2 bases from V and 0 from J; bases not matched to a gene: 8. Written as DNA, the CDR3 is TGTGCTCTTGGGGAAAGGACTTTGGGGGATTACACCGATAAACTCATCTTT. Protein product: CALGERTLGDYTDKLIF.

On this clone itself: One base separates it from a far larger clone, so it is likely a read error. Other DNA sequences in this specimen translate into the identical CDR3. The chain uses TRDV2 and TRDJ1; D not certain. The J gene was missing in TCRdb and was found by matching the end of the DNA to germline. CDR1 is GEAIGNYY and CDR2 is EKD in the germline V gene. The CDR3 length is 18 residues. The CDR3 nucleotides read TGTGCTTGTGACACCGTTCTACATCAGCAGGTGCCAGTTCTGAAACTCATCTTT. As protein: CACDTVLHQQVPVLKLIF.

Details on this clone: This DNA's translation differs at residue 13 from TCRdb's protein, which comes from a much larger clone; a read error is likely, and the protein shown is translated from the DNA. This rearrangement joins TRDV2 to TRDJ1; 8 nucleotides align to TRDD3. TCRdb is silent on the J gene; assignment here came from matching the DNA to germline. Per the germline V gene, CDR1 is GEAIGNYY and CDR2 is EKD. The CDR3 consists of 16 residues. The CDR3 reads CACDESTGGSPDELIF. The CDR3 nucleotides read TGTGCCTGTGACGAATCCACTGGGGGCTCACCCGATGAACTCATCTTT.

This clone appeared a few times. TCRdb attributes to this sequence the protein of a much larger clone, which differs from the DNA translation at residues 2 and 4; a read error is likely, and the protein displayed is translated from the DNA. This chain links TRDV1 with TRDJ1; 8 positions agree with TRDD3. The CDR3 is 16 residues long. From germline, CDR1 is TSWWSYY and CDR2 QGS. CDR3 protein: CSLREFGGSYTDKLIF. The CDR3 region has the DNA TGTTCTCTTAGGGAATTTGGGGGATCCTACACCGATAAACTCATCTTT.

This clone has only a few counts. Only one base separates this from a far larger clonotype, so it likely reflects a read error. The sample contains more than one DNA sequence encoding this CDR3. V gene TRDV1 combines with J gene TRDJ1; 9 bases agree with TRDD3. Looked up from germline, CDR1 is TSWWSYY and CDR2 is QGS. The CDR3 consists of 19 residues. CDR3: CALGERSYWGTLYTDKLIF. The DNA for the CDR3 is TGTGCTCTTGGGGAACGTAGCTACTGGGGGACCTTGTACACTGATAAACTCATCTTT.

Concerning this clone: For this DNA, TCRdb reports the protein of a much larger clone, which diverges at residue 11, most likely from a read error; the protein presented here is translated directly from the DNA. The chain recombines TRDV2 with TRDJ1; 8 bases are shared with TRDD3. As TCRdb names no J gene, one was assigned here on the basis of a DNA match to germline. The CDR3 covers 18 residues. Trimming cost V 3 bases and J 2 bases; bases outside gene matches: 16. CDR1 GEAIGNYY and CDR2 EKD come from the germline V gene. CDR3 bases: TGTGCCTGTGACCCAAGGTTGGGATACGCGTGTTTTACCGATAAACTCATCTTT. It translates to CACDPRLGYACFTDKLIF.

This clone was seen more than once but under ten times. TCRdb records a much larger clone's protein for this DNA, with a difference at residue 19 that likely arises from a read error; the protein given is the translation of the DNA. The J gene has no call, while the V gene is TRDV1; the tabulated D call, TRDD3, remains unverified against the DNA. Per germline, CDR1 TSWWSYY and CDR2 QGS. The CDR3 covers 21 residues. The CDR3 DNA reads TGTGCTCTTGGGGAACTACCTACAGGGTGGGGGATACGATGGGACACCCGACAGGTGTTTTTC. Its protein product is CALGELPTGWGIRWDTRQVFF.

Of note for this clone: Given a far larger clone just one base away, this is likely a sequencing read error. Other DNA sequences in the sample encode the same CDR3. The J gene is TRDJ1, the V gene TRDV2; D gene unclear. With 2 bases removed from V and 4 bases from J, the gap between germline ends came to 22 bases. Germline V CDR1 and CDR2: GEAIGNYY, EKD. The CDR3 is 17 residues long. CDR3 sequence: CACDKILPLTRGDKLIF. For the CDR3, the DNA is TGTGCCTGTGACAAGATCCTGCCGCTAACCCGGGGCGATAAACTCATCTTT.

With respect to this clone: The TCRdb protein comes from a much larger clone and disagrees with this DNA's translation at residue 22, likely due to a read error; the protein given here is derived from the DNA. The chain uses TRDV1 and TRDJ1; 11 nucleotides line up with TRDD3. CDR3 size: 23 residues. The germline V gene has CDR1 TSWWSYY and CDR2 QGS. CDR3 sequence: CALGELFPTRTLNWGIDTDKLTF. CDR3 bases: TGTGCTCTTGGGGAACTCTTTCCTACGAGGACCCTAAACTGGGGGATAGACACCGATAAACTCACCTTT.

Regarding this clone: The protein TCRdb gives is from a much larger clone and does not agree with this DNA's translation at residue 16, likely a read error; the protein shown here comes from the DNA. The rearrangement links TRDV1 to TRDJ1; 12 positions match TRDD3. The J gene is absent in TCRdb and was assigned here via DNA matching to germline. The trim removed 2 bases at V and 4 bases at J, leaving 23 bases unmatched. Looked up from germline, CDR1 is TSWWSYY and CDR2 is QGS. The CDR3 has 22 residues. As DNA, the CDR3 is TGTGCTCTTGGGGAAAGTCTTTGGGATCGACTGGGGGATACCACAGAGGGCGATAAACTCATCTTT. Translating it yields CALGESLWDRLGDTTEGDKLIF.

This clone was detected only a few times. It is likely a read error: a sequence one base away is far more abundant. The sample contains more than one DNA sequence encoding this CDR3. The gene calls are TRDV1 and TRDJ1, with 8 bases fitting TRDD3. The J gene comes from matching the DNA to germline here; TCRdb lacks it. The V gene end was trimmed by 9 bases and the J gene end by 10 bases; junction bases not matched to a gene: 10. The germline gives CDR1 TSWWSYY, CDR2 QGS. The CDR3 spans 12 residues. The DNA of the CDR3 is TGTGCTCTCTTTGAGCTTACTGGGGGACTCATCTTT. Amino acids: CALFELTGGLIF.

On this clone: Its ends do not fully match the called genes, so a read error is possible. The chain has TRDV1 and TRDJ1; D might be TRDD3 (6 bases). The J gene was missing in TCRdb and was found by matching the end of the DNA to germline. Germline values: CDR1 TSWWSYY, CDR2 QGS. There are 15 residues in the CDR3. This CDR3 reads CSGDKVLIPSDKLIF. CDR3 coding DNA: TGCTCTGGGGACAAGGTACTGATCCCGTCCGATAAACTCATCTTT.

This clone has a count of ten or more. This DNA's translation and the protein TCRdb lists, from a much larger clone, do not match at residue 5, likely due to a read error; the protein shown is translated from the DNA. The rearrangement links TRDV1 to TRDJ1; 7 bases line up with TRDD3. The J gene, missing from TCRdb, was assigned here through DNA to germline matching. The V and J ends lost 4 bases and 1 base, in that order; junction bases with no gene match: 24. This CDR3 is built from 21 residues. CDR1 is TSWWSYY and CDR2 is QGS in the germline V gene. CDR3 coding DNA: TGTGCTCTTGGGGGACCCACTCCGATACTGGGGACGCGAATTGGCACCGATAAACTCATCTTT. It yields the protein CALGGPTPILGTRIGTDKLIF.

On this clone: TCRdb attributes to this sequence the protein of a much larger clone, which differs from the DNA translation at residue 8; a read error is likely, and the protein displayed is translated from the DNA. The CDR3 spells CALGNKNWEDTDKLIF. The CDR3 coding sequence is TGTGCTCTTGGGAATAAAAACTGGGAAGACACCGATAAACTCATCTTT. This chain links TRDV1 with TRDJ1; the D gene is possibly TRDD3 (6 bases). This CDR3 region has 16 residues. Germline loops: CDR1 TSWWSYY, CDR2 QGS. Between the trimmed V and J ends, which lost 5 bases and 0 bases, there was a span of 16 bases.

To note about this clone: Translating this DNA gives a protein that differs at residue 5 from the TCRdb one, which belongs to a much larger clone; a read error is likely, and the protein shown is this translation. The chain couples TRDV2 to TRDJ1; TRDD3 aligns across 7 bases. The J gene, missing from TCRdb, was assigned here through DNA to germline matching. The V gene end was trimmed by 3 bases and the J gene end by 0 bases; junction bases not matched to a gene: 18. CDR3 length equals 19 residues. Germline V lookup: CDR1 GEAIGNYY, CDR2 EKD. The DNA for the CDR3 is TGTGCCTGTGACGCCGTAGAACTGGGGCCCTATAAGTACACCGATAAACTCATCTTT. It specifies CACDAVELGPYKYTDKLIF.

This clone was seen repeatedly, ten times or more. This is likely an artifact of a read error, given a far larger clone one base away. Other DNA sequences within the sample encode an identical CDR3. This chain joins TRDV2 and TRDJ1; 11 nucleotides match TRDD3. Trimming removed 4 bases from V and 1 base from J; junction bases left unmatched: 7. The CDR3 is made up of 16 amino acids. Germline loops: CDR1 GEAIGNYY, CDR2 EKD. This CDR3 reads CACDRLGDTRTDKLIF. The CDR3 DNA follows: TGTGCCTGTGATCGGCTGGGGGATACTCGCACCGATAAACTCATCTTT.

Details on this clone: The protein recorded in TCRdb matches a much larger clone and deviates from this DNA's translation at residue 15, suggesting a read error; the protein here is obtained by translating the DNA. The rearrangement links TRDV1 to TRDJ1; a possible D gene is TRDD3 (5 bases). In the absence of a J gene in TCRdb, the DNA was matched to germline to assign it here. The CDR3 contains 23 residues. CDR1 and CDR2 (germline): TSWWSYY, QGS. V shed 0 bases and J shed 0 bases, with 32 bases lying between them. For the CDR3, the DNA is TGTGCTCTTGGGGAACTAATAAATTGCCCTTACAAATCTGGGAATATGGACACCGATAAACTCATCTTT. Amino acids: CALGELINCPYKSGNMDTDKLIF.

Worth noting for this clone: This likely came from a read error, as a far larger clone is one base away. Other DNA sequences in this sample translate to the same CDR3. The rearrangement uses TRDV2 and TRDJ1; D gene unclear. The J gene was missing in TCRdb and was found by matching the end of the DNA to germline. CDR3 length: 14 residues. The V gene's germline CDR1 is GEAIGNYY and CDR2 EKD. The CDR3 nucleotides are TGCGCCTGTGACAGCTTGCGGGGCACCGATAAACTCATCTTT. Its translation is CACDSLRGTDKLIF.